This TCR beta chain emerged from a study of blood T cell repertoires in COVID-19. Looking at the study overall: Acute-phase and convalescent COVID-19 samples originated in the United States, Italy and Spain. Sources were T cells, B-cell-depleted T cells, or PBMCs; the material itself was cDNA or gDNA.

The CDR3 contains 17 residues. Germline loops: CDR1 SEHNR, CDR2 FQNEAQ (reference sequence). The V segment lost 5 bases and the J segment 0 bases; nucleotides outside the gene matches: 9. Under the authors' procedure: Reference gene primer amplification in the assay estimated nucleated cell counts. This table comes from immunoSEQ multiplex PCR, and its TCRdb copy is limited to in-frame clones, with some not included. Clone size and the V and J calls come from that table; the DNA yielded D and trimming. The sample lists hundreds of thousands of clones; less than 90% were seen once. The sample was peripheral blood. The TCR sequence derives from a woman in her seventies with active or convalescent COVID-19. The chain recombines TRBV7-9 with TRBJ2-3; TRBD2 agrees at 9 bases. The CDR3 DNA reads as TGTGCCAGCAGCCGCCCACTAGCGGGCACTAGCACAGATACGCAGTATTTT. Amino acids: CASSRPLAGTSTDTQYF. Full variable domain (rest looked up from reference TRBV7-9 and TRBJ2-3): DTGVSQNPRHKITKRGQNVTFRCDPISEHNRLYWYRQTLGQGPEFLTYFQNEAQLEKSRLLSDRFSAERPKGSFSTLEIQRTEQGDSAMYLCASSRPLAGTSTDTQYFGPGTRLTVL.